This T cell receptor (beta chain) was profiled in a study of blood T cell repertoires in COVID-19. For the study at large: Italy, Spain and the United States were the sources of the convalescent and acute COVID-19 samples.

The assay was immunoSEQ multiplex PCR, and TCRdb's table has in-frame clones only and misses some. Among roughly 100,000 clones listed, 85% were seen once. This CDR3 has 14 amino acids. Germline V gene data show CDR1 as MNHEY and CDR2 as SVGAGI. V was shortened by 7 bases and J by 0 bases, with 10 bases between the two germline ends. The rearrangement joins TRBV6-5 to TRBJ1-3, with D perhaps TRBD1 (5 bases). This TCR was sampled from a man aged 50-59 years with acute or convalescent COVID-19. Sequenced: peripheral blood. The CDR3 nucleotides read TGTGCCAGCAAGGCAGGGTACTCTGGAAACACCATATATTTT. Its protein product is CASKAGYSGNTIYF.